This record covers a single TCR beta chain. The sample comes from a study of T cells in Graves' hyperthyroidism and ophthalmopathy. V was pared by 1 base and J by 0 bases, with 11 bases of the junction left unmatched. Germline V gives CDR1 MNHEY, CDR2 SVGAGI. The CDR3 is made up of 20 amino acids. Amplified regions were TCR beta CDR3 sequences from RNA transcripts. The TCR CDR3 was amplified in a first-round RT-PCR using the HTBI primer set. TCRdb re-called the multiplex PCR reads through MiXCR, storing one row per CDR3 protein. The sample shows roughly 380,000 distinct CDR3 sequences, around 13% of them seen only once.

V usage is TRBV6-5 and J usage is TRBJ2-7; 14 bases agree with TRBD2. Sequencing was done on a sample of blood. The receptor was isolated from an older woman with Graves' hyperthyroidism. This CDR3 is CASSYLLTTSGRANSYEQYF. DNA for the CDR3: TGTGCCAGCAGTTACTTGCTCACGACTAGCGGGAGGGCCAACTCCTACGAGCAGTACTTC.